This entry concerns a single T cell receptor beta chain. This receptor's antigen is unknown. No much larger clone exists at a distance of one base, and base qualities are not known. The germline V gene provides CDR1 KGHSH and CDR2 LQKENI. Inclusive of the bounding cysteine and phenylalanine, the CDR3 is 14 residues long. The CDR3 DNA has 42 bases and is translated from base 1. Trimming takes 3 bases off V and 7 bases off J; junction bases not matched to a gene: 6. Library preparation employed RACE. Sequenced using a NextSeq 500. During library preparation, unique molecular identifiers were attached to individual cDNA molecules so that TCRs could be counted in a quantitative, reproducible way. The authors' analysis ran thus. The median number of TCRs per sample was around 96,000, ranging from 23,224 to 690,600. V, J and CDR3 annotation of the TCR reads was performed with the Decombinator software suite. For the PS versus PT1 abundance plots, all samples were subsampled to the same number of TCRs (28,000). TCRs were defined as expanded if absent before sensitization and observed at least eight times at the 2-week time point. TCRdb handled the public reads itself, with Q25 trimming in fastp and clone calling in MiXCR, and kept productive beta chains. Each entry merges the rows of one CDR3 protein and shows their most common DNA and genes. These V and J calls rely on TCRdb rather than the paper's analysis. Recorded for this sample are tens of thousands of distinct CDR3 sequences; 8.6% of them occurred a single time. Under 2% of the sample is held by the ten biggest clonotypes.

This sample is part of a study of human T cells and chemical hapten exposure (dated by TCRdb to the early 2020s). In terms of the full investigation: The libraries were sequenced as a pool, and the TCR yield per sample differed mostly because of small variations in library volumes within the pool. The study tracked peripheral blood TCR repertoire changes in vivo during primary and secondary sensitization to the hapten diphenylcyclopropenone (DPC) in alopecia patients. Both TCR alpha and TCR beta chains were sequenced from each blood RNA sample.

Taken with the paper, the label for time point translates to: healthy volunteer bleed at 6 weeks. Unfractionated whole blood was collected in Tempus Blood RNA tubes, and total RNA was extracted from that blood. A few healthy volunteers were used as TCR sequencing controls and were bled at day 0, 2 weeks and 6 weeks. Broad study findings and their caveats: DPC sensitization did not change how many TCRs were above 1 in 1000 frequency, and no evidence was found of alterations in global repertoire structure. After repeated subsampling, changes were observed in the strength of the expansion versus patch-test correlation and in the threshold at which the correlation became significant.

The receptor comes from a male donor in good health. Some clones in this sample may be carry-over from other donors' samples. The source material was whole blood. Rearrangement joined TRBV18 to TRBJ1-5; 7 bases in the middle match TRBD1. The CDR3 region has the sequence CASSPEQGFQPQHF. Read as DNA, the sequence is TGTGCCAGCTCACCGGAACAGGGGTTCCAGCCCCAGCATTTT.